The 16 T cell receptor beta chains below all came from one sample that was sequenced in a study of Ad26.COV2.S vaccination and SARS-CoV-2 variants. The table came from immunoSEQ multiplex PCR; TCRdb's copy has only in-frame clones and leaves some out. Found here are around 310,000 clones, about 90% of them singletons; the top ten hold over 5%. The treatment: around 19 received Ad26.COV2.S at low or high dose, single or two shots; about 5 received placebo; per-sample allocation not given. The investigators took samples on day 63 after the first vaccine or placebo injection. The source material was peripheral blood, sampled in a trial of Ad26.COV2.S vaccine versus placebo. These receptors were collected from a person aged 18 to 59 who received the Ad26.COV2.S COVID-19 vaccine or a placebo.

The genes are TRBV5-8 and TRBJ2-5; 11 bases fit TRBD1. V lost 4 bases, J lost 2 bases, and 4 bases stayed unmatched. The germline V gene encodes CDR1 SGHTS and CDR2 YDEGEE. This CDR3 spans 15 amino acids. This CDR3 reads CASSLGTGGQETQYF. The CDR3 region has the DNA TGTGCCAGCAGCCTGGGGACAGGGGGGCAAGAGACCCAGTACTTC.

V is TRBV3-1 (or the pseudogene TRBV3-2) and J is TRBJ2-3; 12 positions agree with TRBD2. Trimming cost V 5 bases and J 6 bases; bases outside gene matches: 6. Germline CDR1 and CDR2: LGHDT and YNNKEL (reference sequence). This CDR3 spans 15 amino acids. This chain's CDR3 is CASSGLAGGPDTQYF. The CDR3, as DNA: TGTGCCAGCAGCGGCCTAGCGGGGGGGCCGGATACGCAGTATTTT.

The genes are TRBV6-2 or TRBV6-3 and TRBJ2-1; TRBD2 is a possible D gene (6 bases). This CDR3 contains 17 residues. Deletions cut 0 bases from V and 3 bases from J, with 15 bases between. Germline assignment: CDR1 MNHEY and CDR2 SVGEGT. CDR3 DNA: TGTGCCAGCAGTTACTCTCGAGGTCAGGGAGGCTACAATGAGCAGTTCTTC. The encoded protein is CASSYSRGQGGYNEQFF.

A remark on this clone: The sample holds other DNA sequences that translate to the same CDR3. This chain connects TRBV27 to TRBJ1-5; unclear D gene. The germline V and J ends were trimmed by 5 bases and 1 base, with 9 bases remaining between them. This CDR3 has 14 amino acids. From germline, CDR1 is MNHEY and CDR2 SMNVEV (reference sequence). The CDR3 nucleotides are TGTGCCAGCAGTCTTGGTGGGAGCAATCAGCCCCAGCATTTT. This encodes CASSLGGSNQPQHF.

The genes are TRBV7-7 and TRBJ2-1; 15 positions match TRBD2. Germline V CDR1 and CDR2: SSHAT, FNYEAQ (reference sequence). V shed 4 bases and J 6 bases; nucleotides not matched to a gene: 4. The CDR3 contains 16 residues. The CDR3 loop is CASSWGLAGGGNEQFF. The DNA for the CDR3 is TGTGCCAGCAGCTGGGGACTAGCGGGGGGTGGCAATGAGCAGTTCTTC.

This chain uses TRBV19 with TRBJ2-3; a possible D gene is TRBD2 (7 bases). Germline V gives CDR1 LNHDA, CDR2 SQIVND (reference sequence). The CDR3 is 14 amino acids. V lost 8 bases and J 1 base, leaving 13 bases between the germline ends. CDR3 bases: TGTGCCAGTCTTGGGGGGGCGGGCACAGATACGCAGTATTTT. It translates to CASLGGAGTDTQYF.

The rearrangement uses TRBV2 and TRBJ2-1, with 7 bases matching TRBD1. The CDR3 is 15 residues long. The germline CDR1 and CDR2 sequences are SNHLY and FYNNEI. The V gene end was trimmed by 4 bases and the J gene end by 3 bases; junction bases not matched to a gene: 6. CDR3 loop: CASSGVGQNYNEQFF. CDR3 nucleotides: TGTGCCAGCAGTGGGGTGGGACAGAACTACAATGAGCAGTTCTTC.

As to this clone: The junction does not match germline at one end; this may be a read error. The V gene is TRBV6-1, the J gene TRBJ2-1; D remains unclear. Looked up from germline, CDR1 is MNHNS and CDR2 is SASEGT. This CDR3 contains 11 residues. DNA of the CDR3: TGTGCCAGCAGTGAAGGTGTGCAGTGGATCTTC. The encoded protein is CASSEGVQWIF.

The rearrangement joins TRBV7-3 to TRBJ2-1, with D maybe TRBD1 (5 bases). The V gene lost 4 bases and the J gene lost 10 bases, with 14 bases spanning the gap. The V gene's germline CDR1 is SGHTA and CDR2 FQGTGA. This CDR3 has 13 amino acids. The CDR3, as DNA: TGTGCCAGCAGCTGGAGAGAAGGGGAAGAGCAGTTCTTC. It translates to CASSWREGEEQFF.

The J gene is TRBJ1-2, the V gene TRBV27, with unresolved D. Trimming shortened V by 2 bases and J by 1 base, and 11 bases separated the two germline ends. In germline, CDR1 is MNHEY, CDR2 SMNVEV (reference sequence). The CDR3 covers 15 residues. Here the CDR3 DNA reads TGTGCCAGCAGTTTAAAAGTTGGAAATAACTATGGCTACACCTTC. The encoded protein is CASSLKVGNNYGYTF.

The CDR3 sequence: CASSQDLGSSYNEQFF. The CDR3 DNA sequence: TGTGCCAGCAGCCAAGATCTGGGGAGCTCCTACAATGAGCAGTTCTTC. V gene TRBV4-2 combines with J gene TRBJ2-1; the D gene is possibly TRBD2 (5 bases). The V gene's germline CDR1 is LGHNA and CDR2 YNFKEQ. The CDR3 is 16 amino acids. V shed 0 bases and J shed 0 bases, with 9 bases lying between them.

The gene calls are TRBV6-5 and TRBJ1-2; D possibly corresponds to TRBD1 (5 bases). The CDR3 covers 13 residues. CDR1 is MNHEY and CDR2 is SVGAGI in the germline V gene. The V end was cut by 0 bases, the J end by 7 bases, with 9 bases between. The CDR3 is CASSYSSGSGYTF. The CDR3 region has the DNA TGTGCCAGCAGTTACTCTTCAGGGTCTGGCTACACCTTC.

V gene TRBV15 combines with J gene TRBJ1-5; D gene uncertain. V dropped 4 bases and J dropped 8 bases, with 9 bases sitting between them. The CDR3 sequence is 12 residues long. CDR1 LNHNV and CDR2 YYDKDF come from the germline V gene (reference sequence). The DNA of the CDR3 is TGTGCCACCAGCACCGAAATTAAGCCCCAGCATTTT. This gives the protein CATSTEIKPQHF. The whole variable domain, remainder taken from reference TRBV15 and TRBJ1-5, is DAMVIQNPRYQVTQFGKPVTLSCSQTLNHNVMYWYQQKSSQAPKLLFHYYDKDFNNEADTPDNFQSRRPNTSFCFLDIRSPGLGDTAMYLCATSTEIKPQHFGDGTRLSIL.

The chain joins TRBV28 to TRBJ1-1; D unclear. The CDR3 is 16 residues long. Germline V gene sequence: CDR1 MDHEN, CDR2 SYDVKM. V lost 7 bases, J lost 0 bases, and 18 bases lay in between. The CDR3 coding sequence is TGTGCCAGCACCCCTTGGGGAGCCGTGATGAACACTGAAGCTTTCTTT. Translating it yields CASTPWGAVMNTEAFF.

This chain joins TRBV25-1 and TRBJ1-4; tentatively, D is TRBD1 (5 bases). The ends were cut back, 0 bases at V and 8 bases at J, with 10 bases in the middle. The CDR3 contains 14 residues. Germline V gives CDR1 MGHDK, CDR2 SYGVNS. Here the CDR3 DNA reads TGTGCCAGCAGTGAATACAGGGATGGGGAAAAACTGTTTTTT. Translating gives CASSEYRDGEKLFF.

The chain links TRBV24-1 to TRBJ2-2, with 10 bases fitting TRBD1. The germline V gene has CDR1 KGHDR and CDR2 SFDVKD. The CDR3 covers 14 residues. Trimming took 3 bases from V and 14 from J; bases not matched to a gene: 8. For the CDR3, the DNA is TGTGCCACCAGTGATGGAGGGGACAGGGGAGGACTGTTTTTT. Translating gives CATSDGGDRGGLFF.